The 27 T cell receptor delta chains given below trace back to one sample, sequenced in a study of human gamma delta and Vdelta1 T cells. Antigen specificity for these receptors is unknown. With CATT, TCRdb re-called clones from the PCR reads. The sample lists roughly 13,000 delta-chain clones, roughly 45% occurring once. What was sequenced was Vdelta1 gamma-delta T cells from blood grown in culture (DOT cells). The receptors come from a human donor in good health.

As regards this clone: The DNA is left out, because the CDR3 cannot be placed on it with certainty; the CDR3 is given as TCRdb lists it. This rearrangement joins TRDV1 to TRDJ1; the table calls TRDD3, which could not be checked here. Germline V gene sequence: CDR1 TSWWSYY, CDR2 QGS. Termini included, the CDR3 measures 22 amino acids. CDR3 protein: CALGELLGPTKRWGIRSDKLIF.

This chain uses TRDV1 with TRDJ1, with no clear D. Trimming removed 3 bases at V and 1 base at J, with 15 bases between. Germline V CDR1 and CDR2: TSWWSYY, QGS. The CDR3 totals 16 residues. For the CDR3, the DNA is TGTGCTCTTGGGGACGTTTTCCGGCGGGGCACCGATAAACTCATCTTT. Residues: CALGDVFRRGTDKLIF.

This clone appeared a few times. This chain uses TRDV1 with TRDJ1, with 10 bases fitting TRDD3. V was clipped by 5 bases and J by 4 bases; unmatched bases: 22. The germline CDR1 and CDR2 sequences are TSWWSYY and QGS. This CDR3 is built from 20 residues. The CDR3 reads CALGPPGGYDWGIGHDKLIF. Written as DNA, the CDR3 is TGTGCTCTTGGGCCCCCCGGGGGATACGATTGGGGGATAGGTCACGATAAACTCATCTTT.

The V and J genes are TRAV38-2/DV8 and TRDJ1; D gene uncertain. This CDR3 region has 16 residues. Germline CDR1 TSESDYY, CDR2 QEAYKQQN. Deletions cut 0 bases from V and 2 bases from J, with 14 bases between. CDR3 in amino acids: CAYRSAISLRTDKLIF. The DNA for the CDR3 is TGTGCTTATAGGAGCGCTATTTCTCTCAGGACCGATAAACTCATCTTT.

The chain has TRDV1 and TRDJ1, with 8 bases aligning to TRDD3. Germline trimming cut 2 bases from V and 7 bases from J; bases unmatched to any gene: 9. The CDR3 spans 15 residues. Germline values: CDR1 TSWWSYY, CDR2 QGS. The CDR3 loop reads CALGESYRGIGKLIF. The DNA of the CDR3 is TGTGCTCTTGGGGAATCGTATCGGGGGATAGGTAAACTCATCTTT.

This clone was observed a handful of times. This sequence joins TRDV1 and TRDJ1; 9 bases are shared with TRDD3. V dropped 5 bases and J dropped 4; count of bases not matched to a gene: 14. Germline V gene lookup returns CDR1 TSWWSYY and CDR2 QGS. The CDR3 covers 17 residues. The CDR3 DNA is TGTGCTCTTGGGACCCACGGGGGGGGGGATACTCGCGATAAACTCATCTTT. Its protein product is CALGTHGGGDTRDKLIF.

The J gene is TRDJ1, the V gene TRDV1; 13 bases agree with TRDD3. V gave up 5 bases and J gave up 3 bases; unmatched junction bases: 39. The CDR3 totals 27 residues. Germline-derived CDR1 and CDR2 are TSWWSYY and QGS. CDR3 sequence (DNA): TGTGCTCTTGGGCCCCGAGGCCTCCTACGTCCCTTTACTGGGGGATACGCAGGATTTTCCATTCCCGATAAACTCATCTTT. Encoded protein: CALGPRGLLRPFTGGYAGFSIPDKLIF.

The chain recombines TRDV1 with TRDJ1; 9 bases agree with TRDD2. V gave up 3 bases and J gave up 0 bases; unmatched junction bases: 5. CDR3 length equals 16 residues. Germline V gene sequence: CDR1 TSWWSYY, CDR2 QGS. The CDR3 sequence is CALGDTFLLYTDKLIF. The CDR3 nucleotides read TGTGCTCTTGGGGACACCTTCCTACTCTACACCGATAAACTCATCTTT.

This clone came up a few times. This chain connects TRDV1 to TRDJ1; 7 nucleotides align to TRDD3. CDR3 length equals 19 residues. With V trimmed by 0 bases and J by 0 bases, 13 bases remained unmatched. In germline, CDR1 is TSWWSYY, CDR2 QGS. The CDR3 DNA is TGTGCTCTTGGGGAACTCTTCCCCCCTGGGGGGATGTACACCGATAAACTCATCTTT. Protein: CALGELFPPGGMYTDKLIF.

V usage is TRDV1 and J usage is TRDJ1; 8 bases match TRDD3. V was pared by 7 bases and J by 3 bases, with 19 bases of the junction left unmatched. The CDR3 has 18 residues. Germline CDR1 TSWWSYY, CDR2 QGS. CDR3 nucleotides: TGTGCTCTTGTGGGCATTTCGGGGATACTGTTATCCTCCGATAAACTCATCTTT. The encoded protein is CALVGISGILLSSDKLIF.

There are a few counts of this clone. This chain links TRDV1 with TRDJ1, with D unclear. Germline V CDR1 and CDR2: TSWWSYY, QGS. Trimming cost V 3 bases and J 5 bases, with 19 bases left between them. CDR3 length equals 16 residues. CDR3 sequence: CALGDRSGPRMDKLIF. CDR3 bases: TGTGCTCTTGGGGATCGATCTGGACCACGTATGGATAAACTCATCTTT.

V is TRDV1 and J is TRDJ1; no definite D call. V was clipped by 4 bases and J by 5 bases, with 14 bases between them. This CDR3 has 14 amino acids. Germline V CDR1 and CDR2: TSWWSYY, QGS. The CDR3 sequence is CALGAKNPRDKLIF. The CDR3 nucleotides read TGTGCTCTTGGGGCCAAAAACCCTAGGGATAAACTCATCTTT.

This sequence joins TRDV1 and TRDJ1; 7 bases match TRDD3. Germline assignment: CDR1 TSWWSYY and CDR2 QGS. This CDR3 spans 25 amino acids. J was trimmed by 0 bases and V by 2 bases; bases with no gene match: 33. The CDR3 nucleotides read TGTGCTCTTGGGGAAAGGGAACAACCGGGGGATTCGACCTGGCGACTTCGAGCGTACACCGATAAACTCATCTTT. It codes for CALGEREQPGDSTWRLRAYTDKLIF.

A single count supports this clone. V gene TRDV1 combines with J gene TRDJ1; D perhaps matches TRDD2 (6 bases). Germline V gene lookup returns CDR1 TSWWSYY and CDR2 QGS. This CDR3 has 17 residues. Trimming shortened V by 4 bases and J by 8 bases, and 26 bases separated the two germline ends. The CDR3 DNA follows: TGTGCTCTTGGGGCGGCCTCCCACTCCTACTCCGGGGGGAAACTCATCTTT. It translates to CALGAASHSYSGGKLIF.

The rearrangement uses TRDV1 and TRDJ1, with 10 bases lining up with TRDD3. Trimming took 0 bases from V and 0 from J; bases not matched to a gene: 22. This CDR3 comprises 23 residues. Per germline, CDR1 TSWWSYY and CDR2 QGS. CDR3 in amino acids: CALGELLSPTGAGGYAHTDKLIF. The DNA for the CDR3 is TGTGCTCTTGGGGAACTTTTGTCTCCTACTGGTGCTGGGGGATATGCCCACACCGATAAACTCATCTTT.

This clone was seen a single time. The chain carries TRDV1 and TRDJ1, with D possibly matching TRDD3 (5 bases). Germline-derived CDR1 and CDR2 are TSWWSYY and QGS. There are 19 residues in the CDR3. V was clipped by 4 bases and J by 0 bases, with 24 bases between them. The CDR3 region has the DNA TGTGCTCTTGGGGCAGGAACCAACGGGATCCCCGCGTACACCGATAAACTCATCTTT. It is translated as CALGAGTNGIPAYTDKLIF.

This clone was observed a few times. This chain links TRDV1 with TRDJ1; 7 bases align to TRDD3. The trim removed 1 base at V and 0 bases at J, leaving 20 bases unmatched. The V gene's germline CDR1 is TSWWSYY and CDR2 QGS. The CDR3 is 21 amino acids. The DNA of the CDR3 is TGTGCTCTTGGGGAACCCGTCCCCGTCTCGGTTGGGGGAAAGTACACCGATAAACTCATCTTT. Protein product: CALGEPVPVSVGGKYTDKLIF.

The V gene is TRDV1, the J gene TRDJ1, with D unresolved. The CDR3 is made up of 15 amino acids. V dropped 4 bases and J dropped 3 bases, with 15 bases sitting between them. Germline V CDR1 and CDR2: TSWWSYY, QGS. The CDR3 coding sequence is TGTGCTCTTGGGGCTCTCGATCAAAGCTCCGATAAACTCATCTTT. This translates into CALGALDQSSDKLIF.

This clone was counted only a few times. Other DNA sequences in the sample encode the same CDR3. The chain couples TRDV1 to TRDJ1, with TRDD2 as a possible D gene (6 bases). Trimming removed 2 bases at V and 4 bases at J, with 29 bases between. Germline V gene sequence: CDR1 TSWWSYY, CDR2 QGS. This CDR3 comprises 20 residues. CDR3 DNA: TGTGCTCTTGGGGAAACCTTCCGGTGCTCAACCGTGTATTGTAACGATAAACTCATCTTT. It specifies CALGETFRCSTVYCNDKLIF.

The rearrangement uses TRDV1 and TRDJ2, with 9 bases aligning to TRDD3. The J call may be faulty, since TRDJ1 better matches the DNA end. The CDR3 sequence is 21 residues long. Germline V gene data show CDR1 as TSWWSYY and CDR2 as QGS. The CDR3 DNA reads as TGTGCTCTTGGGCGAGTGGGAACTTCCCCAACTAACTTGGGGGATAAGGGTAAACTCATCTTT. It is translated as CALGRVGTSPTNLGDKGKLIF.

The chain uses TRDV1 and TRDJ1; D might be TRDD3 (5 bases). The CDR3 extends over 18 amino acids. Germline values: CDR1 TSWWSYY, CDR2 QGS. Trimming cost V 0 bases and J 8 bases, with 25 bases left between them. The CDR3 loop is CALGELRPTRWGPWKLIF. The CDR3 DNA reads as TGTGCTCTTGGGGAACTACGACCCACGAGGTGGGGCCCCTGGAAACTCATCTTT.

The chain employs TRDV1 and TRDJ1; 9 bases match TRDD3. The germline V gene encodes CDR1 TSWWSYY and CDR2 QGS. V gave up 0 bases and J gave up 0 bases; unmatched junction bases: 44. The CDR3 spans 30 residues. The CDR3 DNA reads as TGTGCTCTTGGGGAACTTAAATACTTCGTTGACGTCCCCAATCTTCCTAATGTCGACTGGGGGACCCTGTACACCGATAAACTCATCTTT. Translated, it gives CALGELKYFVDVPNLPNVDWGTLYTDKLIF.

This clone was seen more than once but under ten times. The chain has TRDV1 and TRDJ1, with 8 bases identical to TRDD3. Germline V gene data show CDR1 as TSWWSYY and CDR2 as QGS. The CDR3 length is 18 residues. V lost 3 bases and J lost 7; bases outside the gene matches: 19. This CDR3 is CALGEVISRGGGFSKLIF. DNA for the CDR3: TGTGCTCTTGGGGAGGTAATTTCCCGTGGTGGGGGATTCTCTAAACTCATCTTT.

The V call is TRDV1, the J call TRDJ1, with D uncertain. V was cut by 4 bases and J by 0 bases, with 15 bases left in between. CDR1 TSWWSYY and CDR2 QGS come from the germline V gene. The length of the CDR3 is 16 residues. The DNA for the CDR3 is TGTGCTCTTGGGGTCCCGGTCGGGCCATACACCGATAAACTCATCTTT. It encodes CALGVPVGPYTDKLIF.

This clone was observed a handful of times. The J gene is TRDJ1, the V gene TRDV1; 9 positions agree with TRDD3. The ends lost 5 bases at V and 0 bases at J; junction bases unmatched: 22. This CDR3 comprises 21 residues. Germline V CDR1 and CDR2: TSWWSYY, QGS. CDR3 coding DNA: TGTGCTCTTGGGCGAGCTACTCCTCCCAATTTACTGGGGGAAGACACCGATAAACTCATCTTT. This codes for CALGRATPPNLLGEDTDKLIF.

The chain links TRAV23/DV6 to TRDJ1, with 7 bases aligning to TRDD2. Germline V lookup: CDR1 NTAFDY, CDR2 IRPDVSE (reference sequence). The CDR3 totals 13 residues. CDR3 DNA sequence: TGTGCCTTCCTATTTCACACGGGGGATAAACTCATCTTT. It specifies CAFLFHTGDKLIF.

The chain links TRDV1 to TRDJ1, with 8 nucleotides matching TRDD3. The CDR3 has 19 residues. The V and J ends lost 2 bases and 0 bases, in that order; junction bases with no gene match: 14. Germline CDR1 TSWWSYY, CDR2 QGS. This CDR3 is CALGERRPTGGGYTDKLIF. CDR3 nucleotides: TGTGCTCTTGGGGAAAGGCGGCCAACTGGGGGGGGGTACACCGATAAACTCATCTTT.